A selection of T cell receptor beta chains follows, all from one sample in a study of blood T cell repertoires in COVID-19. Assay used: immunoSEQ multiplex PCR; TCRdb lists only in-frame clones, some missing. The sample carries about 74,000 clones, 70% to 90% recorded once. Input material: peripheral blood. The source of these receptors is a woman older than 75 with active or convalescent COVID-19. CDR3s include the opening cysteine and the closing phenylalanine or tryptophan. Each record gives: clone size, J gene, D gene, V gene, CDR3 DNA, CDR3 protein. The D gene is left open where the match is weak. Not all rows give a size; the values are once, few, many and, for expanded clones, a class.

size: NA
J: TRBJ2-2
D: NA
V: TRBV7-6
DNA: TGTGCCAGCAGTCATAGCGGAACCGGGGAGCTGTTTTTT
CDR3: CASSHSGTGELFF

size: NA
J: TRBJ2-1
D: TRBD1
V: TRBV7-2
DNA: TGTGCCAGCACCCTAGTGGGGACAGGGGCCTACAATGAGCAGTTCTTC
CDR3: CASTLVGTGAYNEQFF

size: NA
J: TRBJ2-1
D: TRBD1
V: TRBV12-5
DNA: TGTGCTAGTGCCCAACAGGGGGGAAGGGGGCAGTTCTTC
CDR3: CASAQQGGRGQFF

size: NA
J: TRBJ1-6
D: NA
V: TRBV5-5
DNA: TGTGCCAGCAGCTTACAGGGAATATTACCCAATTCACCCCTCCACTTT
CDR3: CASSLQGILPNSPLHF

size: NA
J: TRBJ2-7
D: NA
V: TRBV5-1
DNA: TGCGCCAGCAGCTTGGAAGGGAGCCCTAACTCCTACGAGCAGTACTTC
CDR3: CASSLEGSPNSYEQYF

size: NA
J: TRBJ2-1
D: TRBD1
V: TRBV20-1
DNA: TGCAGTGTCCCAGGGGGCAATGAGCAGTTCTTC
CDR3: CSVPGGNEQFF

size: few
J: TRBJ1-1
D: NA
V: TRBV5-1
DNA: TGCGCCAGCAGCGTTGGCTGGGGGCCAGCCGAAGCTTTCTTT
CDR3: CASSVGWGPAEAFF

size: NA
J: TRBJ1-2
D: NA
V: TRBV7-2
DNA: TGTGCCAGCAGCCTTTACACCACTACCTATGGCTACACCTTC
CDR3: CASSLYTTTYGYTF

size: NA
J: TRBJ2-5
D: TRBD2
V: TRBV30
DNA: TGTGCCTGGCGACTAGCCAAAGAGACCCAGTACTTC
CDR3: CAWRLAKETQYF

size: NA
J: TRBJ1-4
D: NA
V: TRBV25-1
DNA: TGTGCCAGCAGTGAATACATGAGGGGGATTGTAACTAATGAAAAACTGTTTTTT
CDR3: CASSEYMRGIVTNEKLFF

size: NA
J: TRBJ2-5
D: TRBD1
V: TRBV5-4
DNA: TGTGCCAGCAGCCTGGGACAGACCCAAGAGACCCAGTACTTC
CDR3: CASSLGQTQETQYF

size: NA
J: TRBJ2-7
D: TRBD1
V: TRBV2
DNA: TGTGCCAGCGGACAGGGGGCCATCTACGAGCAGTACTTC
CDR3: CASGQGAIYEQYF

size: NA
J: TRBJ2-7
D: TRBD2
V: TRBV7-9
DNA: TGTGCCAGCAGCCTTAGCGGGGGAAACAACGAGCAGTACTTC
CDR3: CASSLSGGNNEQYF

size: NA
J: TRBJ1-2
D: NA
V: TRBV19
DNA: TGTGCCAGTAGTATACCCCGACAGCCTAACTATGGCTACACCTTC
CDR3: CASSIPRQPNYGYTF

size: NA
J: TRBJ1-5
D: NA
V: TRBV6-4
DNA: TGTGCCAGCAGGCGGAGGGAAAATCAGCCCCAGCATTTT
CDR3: CASRRRENQPQHF

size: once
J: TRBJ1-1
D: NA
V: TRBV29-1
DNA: TGCAGCGGTAAGACAGGTGAAGCTTTCTTT
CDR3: CSGKTGEAFF

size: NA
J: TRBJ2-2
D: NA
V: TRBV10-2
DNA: TGCGCCAGCGGAGGGAATGCGAACACCGGGGAGCTGTTTTTT
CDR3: CASGGNANTGELFF

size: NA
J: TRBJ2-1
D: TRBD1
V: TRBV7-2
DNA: TGTGCCAGCAGGGGGGGACAGGCCCTCAATGAGCAGTTCTTC
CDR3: CASRGGQALNEQFF

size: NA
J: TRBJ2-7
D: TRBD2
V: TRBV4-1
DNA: TGCGCCAGCAGCCAAGATCTAGCGGGGCTCTCCTACGAGCAGTACTTC
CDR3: CASSQDLAGLSYEQYF

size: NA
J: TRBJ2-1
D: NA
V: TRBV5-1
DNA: TGCGCCAGCAGCTTGGGTCCTGACAACAATGAGCAGTTCTTC
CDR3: CASSLGPDNNEQFF

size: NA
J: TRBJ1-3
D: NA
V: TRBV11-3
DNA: TGTGCCAGCAGCTCACGGGTTACTGGAAACACCATATATTTT
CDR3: CASSSRVTGNTIYF

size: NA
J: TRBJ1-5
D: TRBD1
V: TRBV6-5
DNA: TGTGCCAGCAAGTCGGGACAGGGTACTAATCAGCCCCAGCATTTT
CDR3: CASKSGQGTNQPQHF

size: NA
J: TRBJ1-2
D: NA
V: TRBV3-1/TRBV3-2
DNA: TGTGCCAGCAGCCCCGACACGAGCTATGGCTACACCTTC
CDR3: CASSPDTSYGYTF

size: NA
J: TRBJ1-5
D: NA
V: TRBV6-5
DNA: TGTGCCAGCAGTTACTCGAGGGAACAGGGTGCAGCCCAGCATTTT
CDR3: CASSYSREQGAAQHF

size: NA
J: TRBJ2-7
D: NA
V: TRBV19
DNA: TGTGCCAGTAGCCTCGCGGTCTACTACGAGCAGTACTTC
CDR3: CASSLAVYYEQYF

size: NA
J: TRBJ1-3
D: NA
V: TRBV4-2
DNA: TGTGCCAGCTCGCAAGGGGGGGTATATTCAAACACCATATATTTT
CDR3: CASSQGGVYSNTIYF

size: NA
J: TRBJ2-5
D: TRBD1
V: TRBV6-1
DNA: TGTGCCAGCAGTGAAGCTGACAGGGCGACAACCCAGTACTTC
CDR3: CASSEADRATTQYF

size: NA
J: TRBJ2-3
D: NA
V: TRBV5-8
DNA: TGTGCCAGCAGCTTGAGGGGAATCGATACGCAGTATTTT
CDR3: CASSLRGIDTQYF

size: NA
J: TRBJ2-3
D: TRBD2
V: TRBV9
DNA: TGTGCCAGCAGCGTCGCCGGGACTAGCGGGACAGATACGCAGTATTTT
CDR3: CASSVAGTSGTDTQYF

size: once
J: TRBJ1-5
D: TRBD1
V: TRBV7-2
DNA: TGTGCCAGCAGCTTAGACAGGGGGTATTATCAGCCCCAGCATTTT
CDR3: CASSLDRGYYQPQHF

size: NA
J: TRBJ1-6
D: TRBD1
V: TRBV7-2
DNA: TGTGCCAGCAGCCCCCAGGGACAGGGGGTATCACCCCTCCACTTT
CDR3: CASSPQGQGVSPLHF

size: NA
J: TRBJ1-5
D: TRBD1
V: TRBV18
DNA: TGTGCCAGCTCACCACGGCAGGGGGTCGATCAGCCCCAGCATTTT
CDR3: CASSPRQGVDQPQHF

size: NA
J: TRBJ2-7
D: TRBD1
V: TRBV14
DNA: TGTGCCAGCAGTTCGCTCCGGGACAGGGAACCCTACGAGCAGTACTTC
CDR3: CASSSLRDREPYEQYF

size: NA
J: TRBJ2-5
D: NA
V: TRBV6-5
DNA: TGTGCCAGCAGTTACTCTTCCTACCTGCTAGGAGAGACCCAGTACTTC
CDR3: CASSYSSYLLGETQYF

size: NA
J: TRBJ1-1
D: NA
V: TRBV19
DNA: TGTGCCAGTAGTATAGGAAGAGGGCGGAGGGCGAACACTGAAGCTTTCTTT
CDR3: CASSIGRGRRANTEAFF

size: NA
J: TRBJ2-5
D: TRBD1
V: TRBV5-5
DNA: TGTGCCAGCAGCATAGACAGGGGGCGGGAGACCCAGTACTTC
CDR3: CASSIDRGRETQYF

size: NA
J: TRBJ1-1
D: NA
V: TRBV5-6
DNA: TGTGCCAGCAGCCGAGGGAACACTGAAGCTTTCTTT
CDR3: CASSRGNTEAFF

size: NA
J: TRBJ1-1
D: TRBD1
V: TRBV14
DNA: TGTGCCAGCAGGGAAAGGACAGGGACGACTGAAGCTTTCTTT
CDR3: CASRERTGTTEAFF